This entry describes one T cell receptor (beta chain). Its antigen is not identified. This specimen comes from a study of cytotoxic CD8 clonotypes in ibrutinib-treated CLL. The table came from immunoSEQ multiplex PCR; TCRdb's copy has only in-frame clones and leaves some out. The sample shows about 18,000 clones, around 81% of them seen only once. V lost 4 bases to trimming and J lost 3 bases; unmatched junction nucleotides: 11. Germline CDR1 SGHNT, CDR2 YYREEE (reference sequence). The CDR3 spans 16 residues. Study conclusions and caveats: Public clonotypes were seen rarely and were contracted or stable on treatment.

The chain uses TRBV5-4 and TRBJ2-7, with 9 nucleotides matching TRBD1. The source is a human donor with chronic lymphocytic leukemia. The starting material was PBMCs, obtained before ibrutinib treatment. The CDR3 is CASSVQPGQGLYEQYF. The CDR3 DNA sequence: TGTGCCAGCAGCGTGCAACCGGGACAGGGTCTCTACGAGCAGTACTTC. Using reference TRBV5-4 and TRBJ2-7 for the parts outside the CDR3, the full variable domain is ETGVTQSPTHLIKTRGQQVTLRCSSQSGHNTVSWYQQALGQGPQFIFQYYREEENGRGNFPPRFSGLQFPNYSSELNVNALELDDSALYLCASSVQPGQGLYEQYFGPGTRLTVT.